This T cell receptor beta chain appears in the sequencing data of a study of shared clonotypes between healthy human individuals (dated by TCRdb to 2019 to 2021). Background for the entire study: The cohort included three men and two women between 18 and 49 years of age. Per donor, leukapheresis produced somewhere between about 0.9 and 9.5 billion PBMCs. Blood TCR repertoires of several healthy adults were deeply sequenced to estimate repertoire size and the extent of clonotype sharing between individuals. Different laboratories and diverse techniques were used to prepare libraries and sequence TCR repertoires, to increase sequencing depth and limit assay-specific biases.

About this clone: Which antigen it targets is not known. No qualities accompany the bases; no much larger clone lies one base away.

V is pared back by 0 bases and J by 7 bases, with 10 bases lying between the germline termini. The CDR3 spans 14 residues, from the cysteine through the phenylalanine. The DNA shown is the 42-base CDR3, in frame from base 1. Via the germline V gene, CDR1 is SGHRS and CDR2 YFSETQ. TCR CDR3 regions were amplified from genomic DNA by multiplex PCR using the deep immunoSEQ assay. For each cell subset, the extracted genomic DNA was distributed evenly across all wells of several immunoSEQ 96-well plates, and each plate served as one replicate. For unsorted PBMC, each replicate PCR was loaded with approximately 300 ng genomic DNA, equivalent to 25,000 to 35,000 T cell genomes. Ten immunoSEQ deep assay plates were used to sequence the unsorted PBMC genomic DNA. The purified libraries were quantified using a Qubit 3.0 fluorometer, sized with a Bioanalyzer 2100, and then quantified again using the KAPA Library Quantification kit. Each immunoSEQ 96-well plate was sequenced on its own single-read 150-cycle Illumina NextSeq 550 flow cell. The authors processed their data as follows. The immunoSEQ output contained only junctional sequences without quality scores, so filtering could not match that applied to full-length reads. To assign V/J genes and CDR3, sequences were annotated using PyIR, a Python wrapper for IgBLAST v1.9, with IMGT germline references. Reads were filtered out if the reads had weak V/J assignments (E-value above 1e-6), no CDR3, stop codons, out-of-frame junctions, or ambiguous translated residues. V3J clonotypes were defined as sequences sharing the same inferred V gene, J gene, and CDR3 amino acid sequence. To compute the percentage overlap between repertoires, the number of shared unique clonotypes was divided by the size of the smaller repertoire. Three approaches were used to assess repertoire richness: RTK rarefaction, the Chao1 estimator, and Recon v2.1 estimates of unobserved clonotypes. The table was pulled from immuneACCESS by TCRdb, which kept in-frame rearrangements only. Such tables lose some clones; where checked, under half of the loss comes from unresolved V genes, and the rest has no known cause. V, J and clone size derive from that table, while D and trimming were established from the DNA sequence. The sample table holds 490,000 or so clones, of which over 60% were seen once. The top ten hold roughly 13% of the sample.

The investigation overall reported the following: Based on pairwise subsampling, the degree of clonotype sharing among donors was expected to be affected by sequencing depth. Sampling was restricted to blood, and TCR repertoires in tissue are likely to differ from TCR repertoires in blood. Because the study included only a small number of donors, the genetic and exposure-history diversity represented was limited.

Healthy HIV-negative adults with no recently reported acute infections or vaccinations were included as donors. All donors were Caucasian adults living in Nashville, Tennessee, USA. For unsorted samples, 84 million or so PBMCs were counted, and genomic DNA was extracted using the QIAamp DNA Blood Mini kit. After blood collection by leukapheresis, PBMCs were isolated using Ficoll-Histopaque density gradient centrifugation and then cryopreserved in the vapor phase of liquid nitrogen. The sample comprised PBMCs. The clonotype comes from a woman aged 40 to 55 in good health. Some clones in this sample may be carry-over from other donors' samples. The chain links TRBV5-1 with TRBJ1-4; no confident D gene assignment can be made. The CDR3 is CASSLGTVVEKLFF. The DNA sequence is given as TGCGCCAGCAGCTTGGGCACCGTTGTTGAAAAACTGTTTTTT.